What follows describes a single TCR beta chain. These data come from a study of blood T cell repertoires in COVID-19. Profiled with immunoSEQ multiplex PCR; TCRdb holds only in-frame clones, not every one. This table holds about 380,000 clones, roughly 91% found once. V gave up 5 bases and J gave up 3 bases, with 11 bases separating them. Germline values: CDR1 SGHVS, CDR2 FQNEAQ. The CDR3 is 13 amino acids. The specimen sequenced was PBMCs or T cells enriched from blood (not recorded which). This TCR derives from a woman aged 18-29 years who had recovered from COVID-19. This chain joins TRBV7-8 and TRBJ2-7, with a tentative D call TRBD1 (6 bases). DNA for the CDR3: TGTGCCAGCAGCGTTAGACAGGTCTACGAGCAGTACTTC. This gives the protein CASSVRQVYEQYF.